This TCR beta chain was sequenced during a study of blood T cells in healthy people across ages. The sample, about 9.2 milliliters of peripheral blood, was drawn from each donor. V lost 6 bases to trimming and J lost 0 bases, with 15 bases between them. The CDR3 contains 15 residues. The second PCR ran about 6 to 12 cycles with a sample-barcoded 5' primer and J-beta primers. TCRdb re-called the 5' RACE reads through MiXCR, storing one row per CDR3 protein. The sample lists about 970,000 distinct CDR3 sequences, roughly 51% occurring once. General study results and limits: Among T cells, TCR beta diversity per million cells dropped roughly linearly as age rose. It was not possible, with unsorted PBMCs, to conclusively compare naive and antigen-experienced cells.

This clonotype has just a few counts. Its target is not known. The chain is built from TRBV12-3 or TRBV12-4 and TRBJ2-7; the D is unclear. Specimen: blood. The TCR sequence derives from a woman aged 60-70 years in good health. As DNA, the CDR3 is TGTGCCAGCAGGGTCACTCAAGTGAGCTCCTACGAGCAGTACTTC. It yields the protein CASRVTQVSSYEQYF.